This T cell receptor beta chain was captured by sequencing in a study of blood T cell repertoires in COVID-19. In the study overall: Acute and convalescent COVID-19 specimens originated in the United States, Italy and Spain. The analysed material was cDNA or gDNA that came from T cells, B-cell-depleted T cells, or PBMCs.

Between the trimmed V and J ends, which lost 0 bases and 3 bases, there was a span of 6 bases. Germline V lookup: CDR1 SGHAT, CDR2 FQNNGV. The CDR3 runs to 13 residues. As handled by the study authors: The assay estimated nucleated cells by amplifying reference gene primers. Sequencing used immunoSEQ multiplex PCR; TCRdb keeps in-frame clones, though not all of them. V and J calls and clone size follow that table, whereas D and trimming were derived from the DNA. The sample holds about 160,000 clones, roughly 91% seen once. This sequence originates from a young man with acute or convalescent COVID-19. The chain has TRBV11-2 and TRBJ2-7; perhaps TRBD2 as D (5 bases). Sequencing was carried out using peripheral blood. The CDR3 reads CASSLEAGYEQYF. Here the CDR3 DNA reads TGTGCCAGCAGCTTAGAGGCGGGCTACGAGCAGTACTTC.